Sequencing of this T cell receptor beta chain was carried out in a study of shared clonotypes between healthy human individuals. Repertoires were generated with immunoSEQ multiplex PCR, while TCRdb's copy carries only in-frame clones and drops some. Of approximately 2.5 million clones in the sample, about 92% were seen once. CDR1 WNHNN and CDR2 SYGVQD come from the germline V gene (reference sequence). V lost 2 bases and J 6 bases, leaving 12 bases between the germline ends. The CDR3 is made up of 14 amino acids. This receptor was identified in a young man in good health. The chain combines TRBV10-1 with TRBJ2-3; the D is unclear. Material for sequencing was naive CD4+ T cells sorted from blood. Subset described: CD45RA+ positively selected. The CDR3 coding sequence is TGCGCCAGCAGTGAGGGCCAGTTTGGGGATACGCAGTATTTT. Protein: CASSEGQFGDTQYF.